Listed below are T cell receptor beta chains from one sample, sequenced in a study of T cells in Graves' hyperthyroidism and ophthalmopathy. TCRdb analysed the multiplex PCR reads with MiXCR anew, one entry per CDR3 protein. Of hundreds of thousands of distinct CDR3 sequences listed, around 13% are singletons. Sequenced: blood. All receptors come from a woman between 25 and 40 years old with Graves' hyperthyroidism that later progressed to Graves' ophthalmopathy. Each CDR3 is given with its conserved first and last residue. Each record gives: clone size, J gene, CDR3 length, D gene, V gene, CDR3 DNA, CDR3 protein. The D gene is left open where the match is weak. Some rows mark clone size as missing; the rest say once, few, many or name a class of expanded clone.

size: many; J: TRBJ2-7; length: 16; D: TRBD1; V: TRBV7-9; DNA: TGTGCTTCCCGCCCGGACAGGGGATTCGGGGGCTACGAGCAGTACTTC; CDR3: CASRPDRGFGGYEQYF
size: many; J: TRBJ2-5; length: 13; D: NA; V: TRBV10-1; DNA: TGCGCCAGCAGTGAGGCCAGAGGGGAGACCCAGTACTTC; CDR3: CASSEARGETQYF
size: many; J: TRBJ1-2; length: 15; D: TRBD1; V: TRBV30; DNA: TGTGCCTGGAGTCCAAGACAGGGAGTAGGCTATGGCTACACCTTC; CDR3: CAWSPRQGVGYGYTF
size: NA; J: TRBJ1-4; length: 12; D: NA; V: TRBV30; DNA: TGTGCCTGGAGTCTCGGCCGAGAAAAACTGTTTTTT; CDR3: CAWSLGREKLFF
size: many; J: TRBJ2-5; length: 17; D: TRBD2; V: TRBV7-3; DNA: TGTGCCAGCAGCTTAGGTCCCCGATCGGGAGGAGGAGAGACCCAGTACTTC; CDR3: CASSLGPRSGGGETQYF
size: many; J: TRBJ1-5; length: 16; D: NA; V: TRBV28; DNA: TGTGCCAGCAGCACTCGGACCCGAGAGAGCAATCAGCCCCAGCATTTT; CDR3: CASSTRTRESNQPQHF
size: NA; J: TRBJ2-7; length: 14; D: TRBD2; V: TRBV19; DNA: TGTGCCAGTAGTATTTTAGCGGGAGGCTACGAGCGGTACTTC; CDR3: CASSILAGGYERYF
size: many; J: TRBJ2-2; length: 15; D: NA; V: TRBV19; DNA: TGTGCCAGTAGTGCTGGGTTCCAAAACACCGGGGAGCTGTTTTTT; CDR3: CASSAGFQNTGELFF
size: many; J: TRBJ1-2; length: 15; D: TRBD1; V: TRBV6-1; DNA: TGTGCCAGCAGTGAAGGGGGTCAGGGGGACTATGGCTACACCTTC; CDR3: CASSEGGQGDYGYTF
size: many; J: TRBJ2-3; length: 14; D: NA; V: TRBV7-2; DNA: TGTGCCAGCAGCTTACAAGGGAGCACAGATACGCAGTATTTT; CDR3: CASSLQGSTDTQYF
size: many; J: TRBJ2-2; length: 14; D: TRBD1; V: TRBV29-1; DNA: TGCAGCGTTGAGGGGGACAGCAACACCGGGGAGCTGTTTTTT; CDR3: CSVEGDSNTGELFF
size: many; J: TRBJ2-1; length: 14; D: NA; V: TRBV27; DNA: TGTGCCAGTAAACCGGGGGGCGCCTTCAATGAGCAGTTCTTC; CDR3: CASKPGGAFNEQFF
size: few; J: TRBJ1-5; length: 14; D: NA; V: TRBV10-2; DNA: TGCGCCAGCAGTGTACAGGGTAGCAATCAGCCCCAGCATTTT; CDR3: CASSVQGSNQPQHF
size: few; J: TRBJ2-3; length: 15; D: NA; V: TRBV30; DNA: TGTGCCTGGACTCCAGGGGTGGGACTTACGGATACGCAGTATTTT; CDR3: CAWTPGVGLTDTQYF
size: many; J: TRBJ2-7; length: 14; D: NA; V: TRBV20-1; DNA: TGCAGTGCTCGAGACGGGCTAGCAAACTACGAGCAGTACTTC; CDR3: CSARDGLANYEQYF
size: few; J: TRBJ2-1; length: 16; D: TRBD1; V: TRBV19; DNA: TGTGCCAGTAGTATAGTTGGGACAGAACCCTACAATGAGCAGTTCTTC; CDR3: CASSIVGTEPYNEQFF
size: many; J: TRBJ1-4; length: 13; D: NA; V: TRBV28; DNA: TGTGCCAGCAGGGAGGGAAGATCTGAAAAACTGTTTTTT; CDR3: CASREGRSEKLFF
size: many; J: TRBJ1-5; length: 15; D: TRBD1; V: TRBV7-2; DNA: TGTGCCAGCAGCTTAGGGGGACAGGGGGGCCAGCCCCAGCATTTT; CDR3: CASSLGGQGGQPQHF
size: NA; J: TRBJ1-5; length: 14; D: TRBD1; V: TRBV10-3; DNA: TGTGCCATCAGTGAAGACAGGGACCAATGGCCCCAGCATTTT; CDR3: CAISEDRDQWPQHF
size: many; J: TRBJ1-1; length: 13; D: NA; V: TRBV12-5; DNA: TGTGCTAGTGGTTTGACAGGGAACACTGAAGCTTTCTTT; CDR3: CASGLTGNTEAFF
size: once; J: TRBJ1-6; length: 16; D: NA; V: TRBV27; DNA: TGTGCCAGCAGGCACAAGCGCAGCTCCTATAATTCACCCCTCCACTTT; CDR3: CASRHKRSSYNSPLHF
size: many; J: TRBJ1-1; length: 12; D: NA; V: TRBV7-9; DNA: TGTGCCAGCAGCTCTCAAGGTCGGAGAGCTTTCTTT; CDR3: CASSSQGRRAFF